This TCR beta chain was profiled in a study of CD8 T cells in Susac syndrome. RNA amounts of roughly 0.45 to 1 ug underwent reverse transcription with random hexamers. Using its own MiXCR run on the immunoSEQ multiplex PCR reads, TCRdb lists one record per CDR3 protein. The sample holds 71,000 or so distinct CDR3 sequences, 93% seen once. Sequencing of TCR beta covered CD8+ and CD4+ T cells obtained from blood. This CDR3 spans 15 amino acids. Germline assignment: CDR1 MNHEY and CDR2 SVGEGT. Trimming took 4 bases from V and 7 from J, leaving 14 bases between them. Sequencing was performed on CD4+ T cells from PBMCs. This rearrangement joins TRBV6-2 or TRBV6-3 to TRBJ1-6, with D unclear. The origin of this receptor is a human donor with Susac syndrome. The CDR3 sequence is CASSLEGMRNSPLHF. CDR3 DNA sequence: TGTGCCAGCAGTTTGGAGGGTATGAGGAATTCACCCCTCCACTTT.